Presented here are 21 T cell receptor beta chains from one specimen sequenced in a study of cytomegalovirus exposure and HLA in healthy donors. PCR employed 60 Vbeta and 13 Jbeta primers. Repertoires were generated with immunoSEQ multiplex PCR, while TCRdb's copy carries only in-frame clones and drops some. The sample consists of under 250,000 clones, around 77% of them appearing once. The sequencing input was PBMCs. The receptors stem from a woman younger than 45 in good health and CMV-seronegative.

This clone occurred a few times. The V call is TRBV27, the J call TRBJ2-2; 12 nucleotides match TRBD1. V lost 8 bases and J lost 2; bases outside the gene matches: 6. The germline V gene encodes CDR1 MNHEY and CDR2 SMNVEV (reference sequence). The CDR3 is 16 residues long. The CDR3 protein is CASASGTGGNTGELFF. CDR3 nucleotide sequence: TGTGCCAGCGCCTCCGGGACAGGGGGCAACACCGGGGAGCTGTTTTTT.

For this clone: Germline and junction disagree at one end, which may indicate a read error. In DNA form, the CDR3 reads TGTTCCAGCAGCTTAGCGGGAGGGGGGCAGTTCTTC. Translation: CSSSLAGGGQFF. The chain carries TRBV7-9 and TRBJ2-1; 11 bases fit TRBD2. The germline V gene encodes CDR1 SEHNR and CDR2 FQNEAQ (reference sequence). This CDR3 has 12 residues.

This clone occurred once. V usage is TRBV19 and J usage is TRBJ2-3; 8 bases line up with TRBD2. This CDR3 region has 15 residues. Trimming took 8 bases from V and 4 from J; bases not matched to a gene: 11. The V gene's germline CDR1 is LNHDA and CDR2 SQIVND (reference sequence). The DNA for the CDR3 is TGTGCCAGTCTCCATCGGGGGGGCGCGTCAGATACGCAGTATTTT. Its translation is CASLHRGGASDTQYF.

In its sample, this clone was seen once. The rearrangement uses TRBV15 and TRBJ2-5; D unresolved. The CDR3 length is 15 residues. From germline, CDR1 is LNHNV and CDR2 YYDKDF (reference sequence). V was shortened by 0 bases and J by 1 base, with 9 bases between the two germline ends. CDR3 bases: TGTGCCACCAGCAGAGATTCTGCCAGCCAAGAGACCCAGTACTTC. It is translated as CATSRDSASQETQYF.

The chain has TRBV27 and TRBJ1-4; no reliable D call. Trimming cost V 5 bases and J 5 bases, with 24 bases left between them. CDR3 size: 18 residues. Germline CDR1 is MNHEY and CDR2 is SMNVEV (reference sequence). The CDR3 DNA reads as TGTGCCAGCAGTCCCCGCCCGGACTTCCGGGAAGGCAATGAAAAACTGTTTTTT. Its translation: CASSPRPDFREGNEKLFF.

The chain couples TRBV11-3 to TRBJ2-7; TRBD2 agrees at 7 bases. CDR3 length equals 14 residues. J lost 6 bases, V lost 0 bases, and 5 bases had no gene match. CDR1 is SGHNT, CDR2 YENEEA, per germline. In DNA form, the CDR3 reads TGTGCCAGCAGCTTAGAGCGCGGGAGTGCCGAGCAGTACTTC. Its translation is CASSLERGSAEQYF.

V and J are TRBV5-1 and TRBJ1-2; TRBD1 agrees at 8 bases. The CDR3 runs 14 residues. Germline V lookup: CDR1 SGHRS, CDR2 YFSETQ. V lost 4 bases and J lost 0; bases outside the gene matches: 2. For the CDR3, the DNA is TGCGCCAGCAGCAGGGACAGGACTAACTATGGCTACACCTTC. Protein: CASSRDRTNYGYTF.

The chain carries TRBV9 and TRBJ1-1; a possible D gene is TRBD1 (6 bases). Per the germline V gene, CDR1 is SGDLS and CDR2 is YYNGEE. Trimming left V 3 bases short and J 4 bases short, with 16 bases between. The CDR3 covers 15 residues. The CDR3, as DNA: TGTGCCAGCAGCGCCTACCCGGGGGGGGCCACTGAAGCTTTCTTT. Residues: CASSAYPGGATEAFF.

This clone has a handful of counts. The rearrangement joins TRBV5-1 to TRBJ1-4, with TRBD1 matching over 8 bases. Unmatched junction bases numbered 12, after V lost 4 bases and J lost 7 bases. This CDR3 region has 16 residues. The germline CDR1 and CDR2 sequences are SGHRS and YFSETQ. In nucleotides, the CDR3 is TGCGCCAGCAGCACTGGACAGGGCGCGGTATTTGAAAAACTGTTTTTT. Encoded protein: CASSTGQGAVFEKLFF.

The rearrangement joins TRBV6-1 to TRBJ2-1; a weak D match, TRBD2 (6 bases). V gave up 4 bases and J gave up 14 bases, with 15 bases separating them. The CDR3 is 12 residues long. CDR1 is MNHNS, CDR2 SASEGT, per germline. Here the CDR3 reads CASSVGLPQEFF. In DNA, the CDR3 is TGTGCCAGCAGTGTTGGACTACCCCAGGAGTTCTTC.

The genes are TRBV29-1 and TRBJ2-5, with D hard to call. This CDR3 is 11 amino acids long. In germline, CDR1 is SQVTM, CDR2 ANQGSEA. The CDR3 region is CSHSYSETQYF. The CDR3 DNA sequence: TGCAGTCACTCCTATTCGGAGACCCAGTACTTC.

The rearrangement joins TRBV7-9 to TRBJ1-1; D uncertain. Germline CDR1 SEHNR, CDR2 FQNEAQ (reference sequence). The CDR3 consists of 13 residues. Trimming pared 1 base from V and 9 bases from J, leaving 12 bases between. CDR3 in amino acids: CASSLDSRVQAFF. The CDR3 bases are TGTGCCAGCAGCTTAGATTCGCGAGTTCAAGCTTTCTTT.

In this sample, this clone is medium-sized. The CDR3 DNA is TGTGCCAGCAGCGTCGGGACAGGGGGCTCATACGGGGAGCTGTTTTTT. It specifies CASSVGTGGSYGELFF. The chain employs TRBV9 and TRBJ2-2; TRBD1 matches at 12 bases. V lost 2 bases to trimming and J lost 7 bases; unmatched junction nucleotides: 6. This CDR3 spans 16 amino acids. Looked up from germline, CDR1 is SGDLS and CDR2 is YYNGEE.

This chain joins TRBV5-5 and TRBJ2-5; D remains ambiguous. This CDR3 comprises 18 residues. Germline V CDR1 and CDR2: SGHKS, YYEKEE (reference sequence). Trimming left V 2 bases short and J 1 base short, with 21 bases between. Here the CDR3 reads CASSLTISLRELQETQYF. CDR3 sequence (DNA): TGTGCCAGCAGCTTAACGATAAGCCTTAGAGAACTCCAAGAGACCCAGTACTTC. Full variable domain (missing parts from reference TRBV5-5 and TRBJ2-5): DAGVTQSPTHLIKTRGQQVTLRCSPISGHKSVSWYQQVLGQGPQFIFQYYEKEERGRGNFPDRFSARQFPNYSSELNVNALLLGDSALYLCASSLTISLRELQETQYFGPGTRLLVL.

The DNA for the CDR3 is TGTGCCAGCAGCCCGGGACAATCGAACACCGGGGAGCTGTTTTTT. This codes for CASSPGQSNTGELFF. This rearrangement joins TRBV7-7 to TRBJ2-2, with D possibly being TRBD1 (6 bases). V was pared by 5 bases and J by 0 bases, with 10 bases between. This CDR3 spans 15 amino acids. Germline loops: CDR1 SSHAT, CDR2 FNYEAQ (reference sequence).

The chain is built from TRBV6-1 and TRBJ2-1; 7 bases agree with TRBD1. CDR1 and CDR2 from the germline V gene are MNHNS and SASEGT. Losses at the gene ends were 8 bases for V and 3 bases for J; bases not matched to a gene: 7. The CDR3 has 14 residues. DNA of the CDR3: TGTGCCAGCCTCCGGACAGGATTCTACAATGAGCAGTTCTTC. Translation: CASLRTGFYNEQFF.

The chain carries TRBV30 and TRBJ1-6; D is perhaps TRBD1 (5 bases). The CDR3 spans 15 residues. Germline-derived CDR1 and CDR2 are GTSNPN and SVGIG (reference sequence). The V gene lost 2 bases and the J gene lost 7 bases, with 15 bases spanning the gap. The CDR3 sequence is CAWSRGQGGNSPLHF. The CDR3 nucleotides read TGTGCCTGGAGTAGAGGGCAGGGAGGGAATTCACCCCTCCACTTT.

The chain links TRBV11-2 to TRBJ2-7; D may be TRBD1 (6 bases). The CDR3 extends over 14 amino acids. Germline V CDR1 and CDR2: SGHAT, FQNNGV. V was pared by 5 bases and J by 0 bases, with 11 bases between. The CDR3 DNA sequence: TGTGCCAGCAGCACGTGGACAGTCTCCTACGAGCAGTACTTC. As protein: CASSTWTVSYEQYF.

V usage is TRBV5-1 and J usage is TRBJ2-5, with a weak D call TRBD2 (7 bases). This CDR3 region has 14 residues. Germline V CDR1 and CDR2: SGHRS, YFSETQ. V lost 4 bases and J lost 5, with 15 bases in between. The CDR3 here is CASSGLGGGETQYF. CDR3 sequence (DNA): TGCGCCAGCAGCGGACTAGGGGGTGGGGAGACCCAGTACTTC.

V gene TRBV19 combines with J gene TRBJ1-5, with 11 bases aligning to TRBD1. CDR3 size: 21 residues. The V and J ends lost 1 base and 2 bases, in that order; junction bases with no gene match: 16. Per the germline V gene, CDR1 is LNHDA and CDR2 is SQIVND (reference sequence). Here the CDR3 DNA reads TGTGCCAGTAGTATAGCCCCCCGATGGACAGGGGGCGTCCCGGGCAATCAGCCCCAGCATTTT. This sequence encodes CASSIAPRWTGGVPGNQPQHF.

The chain carries TRBV6-5 and TRBJ1-2; 7 nucleotides agree with TRBD1. J gave up 4 bases and V 6 bases, and 5 bases lay outside the gene matches. Germline V gene lookup returns CDR1 MNHEY and CDR2 SVGAGI. This CDR3 comprises 13 residues. The CDR3 nucleotides read TGTGCCAGCAGGCCGGGACAGCTCTATGGCTACACCTTC. Amino acid sequence: CASRPGQLYGYTF.